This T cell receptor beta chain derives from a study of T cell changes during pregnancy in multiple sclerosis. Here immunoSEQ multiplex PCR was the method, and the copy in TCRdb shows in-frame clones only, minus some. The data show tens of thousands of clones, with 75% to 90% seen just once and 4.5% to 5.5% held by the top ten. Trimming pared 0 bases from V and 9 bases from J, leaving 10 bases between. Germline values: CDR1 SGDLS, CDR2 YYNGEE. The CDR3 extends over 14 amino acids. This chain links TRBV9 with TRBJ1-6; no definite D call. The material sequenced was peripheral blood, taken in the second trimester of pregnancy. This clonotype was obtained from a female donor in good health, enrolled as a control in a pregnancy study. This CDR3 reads CASSVEVESSPLHF. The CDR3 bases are TGTGCCAGCAGCGTAGAAGTAGAAAGTTCACCCCTCCACTTT.